This TCR beta chain was captured by sequencing in a study of cytomegalovirus exposure and HLA in healthy donors (dated by TCRdb to about 2017). Context from the whole study: According to an earlier analysis of 587 of the donors, some 180 million T cells yielded over 100 million unique TCR beta sequences and 276 Gb of sequence data. An early release that covered 640 HLA-typed donors contained about 300 gigabases of sequencing data and 85 million to 100 million unique TCR sequences. Of the 300 to 500 genotyped donors, 75% to 85% were placed in the genetic ancestry cluster associated with self-reported Caucasian donors. The study was designed to test whether signatures of past pathogen exposure could be identified by cataloging public T cell receptors. The study profiled the T cell repertoires of hundreds of subjects by immunosequencing and related them to cytomegalovirus serostatus. In addition to the first cohort of approximately 650 subjects, a separate validation cohort of 120 different subjects was used. The study combined high-throughput TCR immunosequencing, statistical association of individual TCRs with disease status, and machine learning to predict cytomegalovirus infection status. A later analysis re-examined previously published TCR beta repertoires from 500 to 700 donors and added high-resolution HLA genotyping to investigate patterns of TCR occurrence. Rather than drawing on any new phenotypic data, the later analysis identified candidate immune exposures from TCR beta sequences and the way those sequences occurred across donors. To decide whether each TCR beta V gene segment behaved as functional or pseudogenic, an earlier analysis of some 540 of the donors relied on high-throughput TCR beta sequencing. Alongside the repertoire data, information on donor age, sex, ethnicity and CMV serostatus was compiled. A later genetic analysis took genome-wide SNP genotypes for about 60% of the roughly 670 donors and used that subset as a discovery cohort. Every discovery cohort repertoire had been produced on one sequencing platform. Both class I and class II loci were covered by HLA typing, at four-digit resolution. Typing coverage varied by locus: roughly 620-640 donors for A, B, C, DRB1 and DQB1; roughly 560 for DQA1; 600 to 610 for DPA1; around 490 for DPB1. About five DR-DQ haplotypes were handled as single units for association and clustering, since linkage in the cohort was strong. Across 300 to 400 genotyped donors of the cohort, an average of roughly 250,000 unique TCR beta nucleotide sequences per donor were sequenced, and roughly 17% of those sequences were non-productive. The paper as a whole reports these results and caveats: According to a later genetic analysis, donors in an Asian-associated ancestry cluster had fewer N-insertions in productive TCRs than the roughly 700-donor mean. In a later analysis, most CMV-associated TCR beta chains were found to appear HLA-restricted, with HLA associations seemingly driven largely by CMV exposure. A further reported finding was that TCR beta sequences accurately predicted the HLA-A and HLA-B alleles for most subjects in the first cohort. Linkage disequilibrium might explain the correlated functional status among segregating V segments, but an unknown experimental factor could not be excluded. The classifier was reported to diagnose cytomegalovirus status with high specificity and sensitivity in both the original cohort and the validation cohort. A later analysis found that TCR association rates varied across HLA loci, with DRB1 alleles showing the most associated TCRs and HLA-C alleles the fewest. When HLA alleles, especially DR and DQ, strongly co-occurred, TCR associations were difficult to assign to individual alleles. In a later analysis, HLA-associated TCR beta chains showed more clonal expansion and lower generation probabilities than non-associated chains that were equally common. Most TCR sequences were observed very rarely across donors, whereas some public TCRs were present in many individuals. In an earlier analysis of fewer than 750 of the donors, most TCR beta V segments were observed in productive rearrangements about 90% or about 30% of the time, broadly matching IMGT annotations. In this cohort, only TCR beta chains were sequenced, and detectable features were limited by the absence of alpha or paired-chain data. Roughly 15 rarely observed V segments, including chromosome 9 orphons, were excluded from the earlier analysis of about 600 of the donors because counts were too low. V-gene and J-gene trimming of TCR beta chains was associated with a missense DCLRE1C variant in a later genetic analysis, and the association was replicated in an independent cohort. A cluster of highly shared sequence variants was judged likely to be a technical artifact of the sequencing pipeline. The study gave a list of around 170 TCR beta chains associated with cytomegalovirus. Because some donors lacked HLA typing at each locus, the association tests relied only on the typed subset. CMV serostatus was the only immune exposure information available for the cohort. According to a later analysis, parvovirus B19, influenza, CMV and Epstein-Barr virus appeared linked to several top co-occurrence clusters. The presence/absence analyses assumed that sequencing depth was roughly uniform across donors, and that assumption may not be true. It was suggested by the authors that the approach could potentially be generalized to other disease states and immunological phenotypes. The 87-base-pair reads could not distinguish some IMGT-functional V segments, including TRBV6-2 and TRBV6-3, so those segments were excluded. A few of the identified cytomegalovirus-associated TCR beta chains were confirmed in vitro to be specific for cytomegalovirus antigens. At a false discovery rate of 0.05, a later analysis linked approximately 18,000 TCR beta sequences to specific HLA alleles.

The CDR3 goes from the cysteine to the phenylalanine over 13 residues. The kept DNA is CDR3 alone, 39 bases in frame from the first base. Based on the germline V gene (reference sequence), the CDR1 and CDR2 sequences are SGHKS and YYEKEE. V loses 1 base, J loses 2 bases, and the germline ends lie 6 bases apart. The library came from the immunoSEQ multiplex PCR assay. For the multiplex PCR, a mixture combining 60 forward primers for TCR Vbeta segments and 13 reverse primers for TCR Jbeta segments was used. The CDR3 region of rearranged TCR beta genes was amplified from genomic DNA with a multiplex PCR assay. The Illumina HiSeq System was used to sequence the amplified TCR beta libraries as 87-base-pair reads. Under the source paper's analysis protocol: In a later analysis, tens of millions of unique TCR beta chains were counted across the approximately 640 repertoires, and roughly 11 million of these chains were shared by at least two donors. Raw reads were error-corrected and collapsed into unique sequences with a nearest-neighbor algorithm that merged closely related sequences to remove PCR and sequencing errors. To assign V, D and J gene segments, CDR3 sequences were aligned to IMGT reference sequences. For a sequence to be retained, a match of at least six nucleotides to both a V gene segment and a J gene segment was required. A rearrangement was called productive if the CDR3 had no stop codons and remained in frame with V and J, and every other rearrangement was called non-productive. Following IMGT convention, CDR3 was defined as the stretch from the second conserved V-encoded cysteine to the conserved J-encoded phenylalanine. The earlier analysis of 587 of the donors excluded sequences that lacked an unambiguous match to a single V gene segment. An earlier analysis of a few hundred of the donors called V segments functional above 56.7% productive rearrangements and segregating when the between-donor standard deviation exceeded 5%. A statistical classification framework was built to diagnose cytomegalovirus status from the catalog of TCR beta chain sequences. In a later analysis, V and J genes were assigned by comparing TCR nucleotide sequences against IMGT/GENE-DB human TR gene sequences. A later analysis assigned CDR3 sequences and most-parsimonious VDJ recombination scenarios with the TCRdist pipeline. A later analysis defined each TCR beta chain by its CDR3 amino acid sequence plus V-gene family, and excluded reads lacking a unique V-gene family. In a later analysis, approximately 640 highly shared, low-generation-probability nucleotide sequences were removed to address suspected cross-contamination and a sequencing artifact. For each public chain, a later analysis derived a clonal expansion index from normalized ranks of inferred template counts within each repertoire. In a later analysis, generation probabilities were computed using a VDJ recombination model fitted to out-of-frame rearrangements, and the results were checked against IGoR. A later analysis scored TCR-TCR, TCR-HLA and TCR-CMV co-occurrence with hypergeometric tests, applying a repertoire-size bias correction to TCR pairs. False discovery rates were estimated in a later analysis by permuting HLA or CMV assignments 20 times. In a later analysis, co-occurring TCRs were grouped using DBSCAN, with TCRdist sequence similarity added in when clustering inside HLA-allele-positive subsets. Co-occurrence clustering excluded repertoires with fewer than 30,000 or more than 120,000 public chains, plus five with anomalous nucleotide sharing. The source is immuneACCESS, and TCRdb retained only in-frame sequences with V and J called. Part of the clones is not carried over; for the studies checked, unresolved V genes explain less than half of this, and the remainder is unexplained. V, J and clone size derive from that table, while D and trimming were established from the DNA sequence. For this sample, the table gives 70,000 to 80,000 clones. Of the sample, under 3% is held by the ten largest clones.

The cohort comprised 670 or so healthy bone marrow donors. At the time of sampling, all cohort members were nominally healthy, though unrecorded immune exposures were likely present. The donor tested CMV seronegative and was one of the 352 seronegative cohort members. A peripheral blood sample was provided by each donor, and peripheral blood mononuclear cells were used for TCR beta sequencing. The Qiagen DNeasy Blood Extraction Kit was used to extract genomic DNA from the blood cell samples. For this clone: Its target antigen remains unknown.

The chain is encoded by TRBV5-5 joined to TRBJ1-2; confidence is insufficient to name the D gene. Sequenced material: PBMCs. This sequence was found in a middle-aged man in good health and CMV-seronegative. The DNA sequence reads TGTGCCAGCAGCTTGACAGAAAACTATGGCTACACCTTC. Translation gives CASSLTENYGYTF.